The 8 T cell receptor beta chains listed next were all sequenced from one sample in a study of blood T cell repertoires in COVID-19. The method was immunoSEQ multiplex PCR; TCRdb's version includes in-frame clones alone and lacks a portion of them. The data show 110,000 to 150,000 clones, over 65% seen once. Sequenced input: PBMCs or T cells enriched from blood (not recorded which). Receptor source: a woman in her fifties or sixties who had recovered from COVID-19.

This chain uses TRBV19 with TRBJ1-4, with a possible D match to TRBD1 (5 bases). The CDR3 sequence is 15 residues long. Per the germline V gene, CDR1 is LNHDA and CDR2 is SQIVND (reference sequence). Trimming removed 9 bases at V and 0 bases at J, with 14 bases between. CDR3 bases: TGTGCCAGCACGACAGTTATCACAACTAATGAAAAACTGTTTTTT. The encoded protein is CASTTVITTNEKLFF.

The V gene is TRBV7-8, the J gene TRBJ2-7, with D possibly being TRBD1 (6 bases). V lost 5 bases and J 0 bases, leaving 17 bases between the germline ends. The CDR3 length is 16 residues. Germline V gene sequence: CDR1 SGHVS, CDR2 FQNEAQ. Written as DNA, the CDR3 is TGTGCCAGCAGCAACGCCGGCAGGGGCCACTCCTACGAGCAGTACTTC. It is translated as CASSNAGRGHSYEQYF.

The chain has TRBV6-5 and TRBJ2-3; unclear D gene. Trimming pared 2 bases from V and 2 bases from J, leaving 8 bases between. The CDR3 loop spans 14 amino acids. Germline values: CDR1 MNHEY, CDR2 SVGAGI. CDR3 sequence: CASSYRGITDTQYF. The CDR3 nucleotides are TGTGCCAGCAGTTACCGCGGTATCACAGATACGCAGTATTTT.

The rearrangement uses TRBV5-5 and TRBJ1-3; D gene ambiguous. CDR1 is SGHKS and CDR2 is YYEKEE in the germline V gene (reference sequence). The CDR3 length is 16 residues. Deletions cut 2 bases from V and 0 bases from J, with 12 bases between. This CDR3 reads CASSFGGGSSGNTIYF. The DNA of the CDR3 is TGTGCCAGCAGCTTTGGAGGCGGGAGCTCTGGAAACACCATATATTTT.

The chain recombines TRBV6-5 with TRBJ1-5; 7 positions match TRBD1. The germline CDR1 and CDR2 sequences are MNHEY and SVGAGI. This CDR3 has 14 residues. With V trimmed by 6 bases and J by 3 bases, 5 bases remained unmatched. CDR3 region: CASREGQFNQPQHF. The CDR3 nucleotides read TGTGCCAGCAGGGAGGGACAGTTCAATCAGCCCCAGCATTTT.

V and J are TRBV4-2 and TRBJ1-2; the D is unclear. V was trimmed by 0 bases and J by 4 bases, leaving 12 bases between them. This CDR3 contains 15 residues. Germline-derived CDR1 and CDR2 are LGHNA and YNFKEQ. For the CDR3, the DNA is TGTGCCAGCAGCCAAGATCGGAATGGAGGCTATGGCTACACCTTC. This encodes CASSQDRNGGYGYTF.

The rearrangement links TRBV12-3 or TRBV12-4 to TRBJ1-3; D is unresolved. With 5 bases removed from V and 5 bases from J, the gap between germline ends came to 10 bases. CDR3 length: 13 amino acids. The CDR3 DNA reads as TGTGCCAGCAGTCCTCAGATGCGAAACACCATATATTTT. Its translation is CASSPQMRNTIYF.

V and J are TRBV6-2 or TRBV6-3 and TRBJ2-3, with TRBD2 identical over 7 bases. The CDR3 consists of 17 residues. V shed 5 bases and J 0 bases; nucleotides not matched to a gene: 11. Looked up from germline, CDR1 is MNHEY and CDR2 is SVGEGT. The DNA for the CDR3 is TGTGCCAGCAGTAACATTCCGGGGGGTGTTAGCACAGATACGCAGTATTTT. The encoded protein is CASSNIPGGVSTDTQYF.